Presented here are 17 T cell receptor beta chains from one specimen sequenced in a study of cytomegalovirus exposure and HLA in healthy donors. Sequencing used immunoSEQ multiplex PCR; TCRdb keeps in-frame clones, though not all of them. The sample records fewer than 250,000 clones, about 86% being singletons. The sample taken for sequencing was PBMCs. These receptors all come from a man aged 18 to 29 in good health and CMV-seronegative.

This clone was observed a few times. The V gene is TRBV5-4, the J gene TRBJ1-2; unclear D gene. Germline assignment: CDR1 SGHNT and CDR2 YYREEE (reference sequence). V was clipped by 2 bases and J by 6 bases, with 11 bases between them. The CDR3 sequence is 13 residues long. The CDR3 protein is CASSFGGSNGYTF. CDR3 DNA sequence: TGTGCCAGCAGCTTCGGCGGGTCCAATGGCTACACCTTC. Supplemented by reference TRBV5-4 and TRBJ1-2, the full variable domain reads ETGVTQSPTHLIKTRGQQVTLRCSSQSGHNTVSWYQQALGQGPQFIFQYYREEENGRGNFPPRFSGLQFPNYSSELNVNALELDDSALYLCASSFGGSNGYTFGSGTRLTVV.

The V and J genes are TRBV6-6 and TRBJ1-4; D uncertain. The CDR3 is made up of 11 amino acids. V shed 2 bases and J shed 8 bases, with 3 bases lying between them. Germline V lookup: CDR1 MNHNY, CDR2 SVGAGI (reference sequence). The CDR3 sequence: CASSYREKLFF. DNA for the CDR3: TGTGCCAGCAGTTACCGGGAAAAACTGTTTTTT.

This clone has a single count. For the CDR3, the DNA is TGCGCCACCAGAGACATAACTAGCACAGATACGCAGTATTTT. This codes for CATRDITSTDTQYF. The V gene is TRBV5-1, the J gene TRBJ2-3; D gene ambiguous. This CDR3 is 14 amino acids long. Germline CDR1 is SGHRS and CDR2 is YFSETQ. Trimming cost V 9 bases and J 0 bases, with 14 bases left between them.

The chain employs TRBV4-3 and TRBJ2-7; 9 bases line up with TRBD1. V trimming: 3 bases; J trimming: 2 bases; junction bases outside the gene matches: 8. Germline V lookup: CDR1 LGHNA, CDR2 YSLEER. The CDR3 consists of 16 residues. DNA for the CDR3: TGCGCCAGCAGCCAGCAGATCGGGACAGGGCCCTACGAGCAGTACTTC. It encodes CASSQQIGTGPYEQYF.

This chain links TRBV15 with TRBJ2-7, with D perhaps matching TRBD2 (6 bases). This CDR3 is 15 amino acids long. Germline lookup yields CDR1 LNHNV and CDR2 YYDKDF (reference sequence). V gave up 6 bases and J gave up 7 bases, with 22 bases separating them. This CDR3 is CATRRAGSGDREQYF. CDR3 bases: TGTGCCACCAGAAGGGCGGGATCGGGGGACCGAGAGCAGTACTTC.

V gene TRBV19 combines with J gene TRBJ2-7; the match to TRBD1 covers 8 bases. V was pared by 5 bases and J by 3 bases, with 6 bases of the junction left unmatched. This CDR3 contains 14 residues. Germline V gene sequence: CDR1 LNHDA, CDR2 SQIVND (reference sequence). CDR3 loop: CASSLGQGLYEQYF. The CDR3 bases are TGTGCCAGTAGTTTAGGACAGGGTCTCTACGAGCAGTACTTC.

This clone came up once. The gene calls are TRBV6-6 and TRBJ2-3, with a tentative D call TRBD2 (5 bases). The CDR3 length is 14 residues. The germline V gene encodes CDR1 MNHNY and CDR2 SVGAGI (reference sequence). V was cut by 6 bases and J by 0 bases, with 10 bases left in between. CDR3 sequence (DNA): TGTGCCAGCAGAGACTACCCGAGCACAGATACGCAGTATTTT. Residues: CASRDYPSTDTQYF.

CDR3 residues: CASSFRQGKSYGYTF. In DNA form, the CDR3 reads TGTGCCAGCAGCTTCCGGCAGGGGAAGAGCTATGGCTACACCTTC. V gene TRBV5-8 combines with J gene TRBJ1-2; a weak D match, TRBD1 (6 bases). This CDR3 has 15 amino acids. CDR1 is SGHTS and CDR2 is YDEGEE in the germline V gene. The V end lost 2 bases, the J end lost 4 bases, and 15 bases lay between the germline ends.

This rearrangement joins TRBV21-1 to TRBJ2-7; no DNA check was done on the table's D call, TRBD1. TRBV21-1 is annotated as a pseudogene. This CDR3 is built from 14 residues. The CDR3 DNA reads TGTGCCAGCAGCAAAAAGACAGCAAACTACGAGCAGTACTTC. Translation gives CASSKKTANYEQYF.

This sequence joins TRBV25-1 and TRBJ2-5; 11 positions agree with TRBD1. Germline V gives CDR1 MGHDK, CDR2 SYGVNS. V was clipped by 5 bases and J by 5 bases; unmatched bases: 7. This CDR3 contains 15 residues. The CDR3 loop is CASSFWTGGRETQYF. Here the CDR3 DNA reads TGTGCCAGCAGTTTCTGGACAGGGGGCCGGGAGACCCAGTACTTC.

The V and J genes are TRBV2 and TRBJ2-5, with 11 bases identical to TRBD1. The junction had 6 bases not matched to a gene; V was cut back by 5 bases and J by 4 bases. Germline CDR1 and CDR2: SNHLY and FYNNEI. This CDR3 has 15 amino acids. The chain's CDR3 is CASSRGQGAGETQYF. For the CDR3, the DNA is TGTGCCAGCAGTCGTGGACAGGGGGCAGGAGAGACCCAGTACTTC.

The gene calls are TRBV29-1 and TRBJ1-5; no clear D gene. The CDR3 loop spans 13 amino acids. Germline CDR1 and CDR2: SQVTM and ANQGSEA. Trimming removed 5 bases at V and 5 bases at J, with 13 bases between. CDR3 coding DNA: TGCAGCGTTCGGGAAACCAGAGATCAGCCCCAGCATTTT. As protein: CSVRETRDQPQHF.

The V and J genes are TRBV10-3 and TRBJ2-1, with 9 bases aligning to TRBD2. The V and J ends lost 10 bases and 0 bases, in that order; junction bases with no gene match: 16. The germline V gene has CDR1 ENHRY and CDR2 SYGVKD. This CDR3 spans 18 amino acids. The CDR3 DNA reads as TGTGCCACGGTGACTAGCGGCTCTATGCCCAGCTCCTACAATGAGCAGTTCTTC. This codes for CATVTSGSMPSSYNEQFF.

This clone has just one count. This rearrangement joins TRBV10-3 to TRBJ1-2; D uncertain. Trimming removed 0 bases at V and 5 bases at J, with 13 bases between. This CDR3 spans 15 amino acids. Germline CDR1 is ENHRY and CDR2 is SYGVKD. The CDR3 coding sequence is TGTGCCATCAGTGAGTCTGCGGGGAGTGGGTATGGCTACACCTTC. It specifies CAISESAGSGYGYTF.

This chain uses TRBV6-5 with TRBJ2-1, with D perhaps matching TRBD2 (5 bases). Germline-derived CDR1 and CDR2 are MNHEY and SVGAGI. Trimming pared 4 bases from V and 8 bases from J, leaving 15 bases between. The CDR3 is made up of 14 amino acids. The CDR3 region is CASSLEGEGDEQFF. DNA of the CDR3: TGTGCCAGCAGTTTAGAGGGAGAGGGCGATGAGCAGTTCTTC.

This clone was seen at least ten times. V gene TRBV7-2 combines with J gene TRBJ2-1, with 8 bases fitting TRBD2. Germline V CDR1 and CDR2: SGHTA, FQGNSA. V was clipped by 7 bases and J by 6 bases; unmatched bases: 5. The CDR3 length is 13 residues. CDR3 coding DNA: TGTGCCAGCACCATGGGGACTAGCAATGAGCAGTTCTTC. Its translation: CASTMGTSNEQFF.

This clone occurred a few times. This chain connects TRBV11-2 to TRBJ1-1; D not resolved. Germline V CDR1 and CDR2: SGHAT, FQNNGV. The length of the CDR3 is 16 residues. V was clipped by 5 bases and J by 0 bases, with 16 bases between them. CDR3 coding DNA: TGTGCCAGCAGCCCCCGTTATGAACTGATGAACACTGAAGCTTTCTTT. This sequence encodes CASSPRYELMNTEAFF.